The 18 T cell receptor beta chains presented below share a single source sample, sequenced in a study of blood T cell repertoires in COVID-19. TCRdb's copy holds only in-frame clones and misses some; the assay was immunoSEQ multiplex PCR. This sample has about 150,000 clones; roughly 80% occur once, and the top ten carry about 12%. The source material was peripheral blood. These TCRs come from a woman in her sixties or seventies with COVID-19, enrolled during active disease.

The rearrangement joins TRBV9 to TRBJ1-3, with a weak D call TRBD1 (6 bases). The CDR3 runs 18 residues. Germline lookup yields CDR1 SGDLS and CDR2 YYNGEE. Trimming shortened V by 4 bases and J by 4 bases, and 24 bases separated the two germline ends. CDR3: CASSLRGDIPHSGNTIYF. The CDR3 region has the DNA TGTGCCAGCAGCCTCCGGGGGGACATTCCCCACTCGGGAAACACCATATATTTT.

This chain connects TRBV7-3 to TRBJ1-1; 8 bases are shared with TRBD1. Germline V gene sequence: CDR1 SGHTA, CDR2 FQGTGA. This CDR3 comprises 15 residues. J lost 0 bases, V lost 6 bases, and 6 bases had no gene match. CDR3 sequence: CASRPRTGMNTEAFF. The CDR3 DNA reads TGTGCCAGCAGGCCGCGGACAGGGATGAACACTGAAGCTTTCTTT.

The V gene is TRBV19, the J gene TRBJ1-5, with D unresolved. The CDR3 extends over 16 amino acids. Trimming pared 3 bases from V and 3 bases from J, leaving 15 bases between. Germline V gives CDR1 LNHDA, CDR2 SQIVND (reference sequence). The DNA of the CDR3 is TGTGCCAGTAGTATCGGCTGGAGGAGGATCAATCAGCCCCAGCATTTT. Translated: CASSIGWRRINQPQHF.

This clone was seen just once. V gene TRBV27 combines with J gene TRBJ1-1; D remains ambiguous. The germline gives CDR1 MNHEY, CDR2 SMNVEV (reference sequence). This CDR3 is built from 16 residues. Trimming took off 8 bases at V and 4 bases at J, with 23 bases between the two ends. The CDR3 loop is CASAGAGFLESTEAFF. The CDR3 DNA is TGTGCCAGCGCGGGCGCCGGTTTCCTCGAGAGCACTGAAGCTTTCTTT.

V is TRBV9 and J is TRBJ1-1, with no clear D. The germline V gene encodes CDR1 SGDLS and CDR2 YYNGEE. Trimming took 4 bases from V and 0 from J, leaving 10 bases between them. This CDR3 comprises 14 residues. The DNA of the CDR3 is TGTGCCAGCAGCACTCGCGCCCTGAACACTGAAGCTTTCTTT. Translated: CASSTRALNTEAFF.

This chain joins TRBV3-1 (or the pseudogene TRBV3-2) and TRBJ2-7, with D hard to call. The germline V gene has CDR1 LGHDT and CDR2 YNNKEL (reference sequence). This CDR3 spans 13 amino acids. Trimming took off 4 bases at V and 6 bases at J, with 13 bases between the two ends. In DNA, the CDR3 is TGTGCCAGCAGCCGAAATATACAGAGCGAGCAGTACTTC. This gives the protein CASSRNIQSEQYF.

This clone was observed many times. The chain combines TRBV6-5 with TRBJ1-1; D is unclear. V shed 0 bases and J shed 1 base, with 6 bases lying between them. The CDR3 covers 14 residues. Germline V gene lookup returns CDR1 MNHEY and CDR2 SVGAGI. CDR3 DNA: TGTGCCAGCAGTTACTCGAACGGGAACACTGAAGCTTTCTTT. It is translated as CASSYSNGNTEAFF.

This clone has just one count. The rearrangement joins TRBV7-6 to TRBJ1-6; tentatively, D is TRBD1 (5 bases). V lost 3 bases, J lost 9 bases, and 6 bases lay in between. There are 12 residues in the CDR3. Germline CDR1 SGHVS, CDR2 FNYEAQ. The CDR3 loop reads CASSFGGSPLHF. CDR3 nucleotide sequence: TGTGCCAGCAGCTTCGGGGGTTCACCCCTCCACTTT.

This chain uses TRBV2 with TRBJ1-4; 8 nucleotides align to TRBD1. The CDR3 loop spans 14 amino acids. The V gene's germline CDR1 is SNHLY and CDR2 FYNNEI. V shed 5 bases and J 8 bases; nucleotides not matched to a gene: 7. CDR3 region: CASSWDRMGEKLFF. CDR3 in DNA: TGTGCCAGCAGTTGGGACAGGATGGGCGAAAAACTGTTTTTT. The variable domain in full, completed from reference TRBV2 and TRBJ1-4, reads EPEVTQTPSHQVTQMGQEVILRCVPISNHLYFYWYRQILGQKVEFLVSFYNNEISEKSEIFDDQFSVERPDGSNFTLKIRSTKLEDSAMYFCASSWDRMGEKLFFGSGTQLSVL.

The rearrangement joins TRBV11-2 to TRBJ1-2, with D perhaps matching TRBD1 (6 bases). The V end lost 5 bases, the J end lost 2 bases, and 12 bases lay between the germline ends. CDR1 and CDR2 from the germline V gene are SGHAT and FQNNGV. The CDR3 extends over 14 amino acids. As DNA, the CDR3 is TGTGCCAGCAGCCCAAGGGGGGGGAACTATGGCTACACCTTC. Translation gives CASSPRGGNYGYTF.

The rearrangement links TRBV9 to TRBJ2-2; the match to TRBD1 covers 7 bases. The CDR3 is 14 amino acids. Looked up from germline, CDR1 is SGDLS and CDR2 is YYNGEE. V lost 0 bases and J lost 7; bases outside the gene matches: 3. CDR3 in amino acids: CASSVDRGDGELFF. DNA of the CDR3: TGTGCCAGCAGCGTAGACAGGGGAGACGGGGAGCTGTTTTTT.

The chain uses TRBV11-1 and TRBJ2-7; 9 positions agree with TRBD1. Germline V CDR1 and CDR2: SGHAT, FQDESV (reference sequence). This CDR3 has 15 residues. Trimming at V came to 5 bases and at J to 1 base, leaving 6 bases not matched to a gene. The CDR3 sequence is CASSQLQGASYEQYF. Here the CDR3 DNA reads TGTGCCAGCAGCCAACTACAGGGGGCATCCTACGAGCAGTACTTC.

The chain couples TRBV6-5 to TRBJ2-1; possible D gene TRBD2, 5 bases. Germline CDR1 is MNHEY and CDR2 is SVGAGI. The CDR3 totals 14 residues. Trimming removed 8 bases from V and 8 bases from J, with 19 bases in between. The CDR3 DNA reads TGTGCCAGCCTCAACGAGGGTAGAATAGATGAGCAGTTCTTC. It codes for CASLNEGRIDEQFF.

The chain recombines TRBV19 with TRBJ2-3; D is perhaps TRBD2 (7 bases). This CDR3 region has 17 residues. V was shortened by 7 bases and J by 2 bases, with 22 bases between the two germline ends. Germline V CDR1 and CDR2: LNHDA, SQIVND (reference sequence). The CDR3 is CASNSPGGQINTDTQYF. The CDR3 DNA follows: TGTGCCAGTAACTCCCCCGGGGGGCAGATAAACACAGATACGCAGTATTTT.

This clone appeared a few times. V usage is TRBV3-1 (or the pseudogene TRBV3-2) and J usage is TRBJ2-1, with 7 bases matching TRBD2. CDR3 length: 17 amino acids. Germline CDR1 and CDR2: LGHDT and YNNKEL (reference sequence). The ends lost 3 bases at V and 6 bases at J; junction bases unmatched: 14. The CDR3 DNA follows: TGTGCCAGCAGCCAGGGATTTTCCGGGCGGGGGAGCAATGAGCAGTTCTTC. This sequence encodes CASSQGFSGRGSNEQFF.

This clone was counted once. The chain couples TRBV27 to TRBJ2-7; TRBD1 might be the D (7 bases). There are 18 residues in the CDR3. Per germline, CDR1 MNHEY and CDR2 SMNVEV (reference sequence). Trimming took 2 bases from V and 3 from J, leaving 23 bases between them. For the CDR3, the DNA is TGTGCCAGCAGTTTAGTTCCCCGTCAGGGGGGATTCGGCTACGAGCAGTACTTC. It is translated as CASSLVPRQGGFGYEQYF.

The chain joins TRBV5-5 to TRBJ1-2; D is uncertain. The germline V gene has CDR1 SGHKS and CDR2 YYEKEE (reference sequence). V was shortened by 4 bases and J by 7 bases, with 17 bases between the two germline ends. This CDR3 spans 14 amino acids. CDR3 coding DNA: TGTGCCAGCAGCCCGTCGTCGGGATTGACTGGCTACACCTTC. Encoded protein: CASSPSSGLTGYTF.

This clone was observed a single time. The chain has TRBV18 and TRBJ1-4; TRBD1 might be the D (6 bases). The CDR3 extends over 17 amino acids. Germline V gene lookup returns CDR1 KGHSH and CDR2 LQKENI. V lost 1 base to trimming and J lost 2 bases, with 14 bases between them. CDR3 loop: CASSPRGYRATNEKLFF. The CDR3 nucleotides read TGTGCCAGCTCACCACGGGGTTACAGGGCGACTAATGAAAAACTGTTTTTT.